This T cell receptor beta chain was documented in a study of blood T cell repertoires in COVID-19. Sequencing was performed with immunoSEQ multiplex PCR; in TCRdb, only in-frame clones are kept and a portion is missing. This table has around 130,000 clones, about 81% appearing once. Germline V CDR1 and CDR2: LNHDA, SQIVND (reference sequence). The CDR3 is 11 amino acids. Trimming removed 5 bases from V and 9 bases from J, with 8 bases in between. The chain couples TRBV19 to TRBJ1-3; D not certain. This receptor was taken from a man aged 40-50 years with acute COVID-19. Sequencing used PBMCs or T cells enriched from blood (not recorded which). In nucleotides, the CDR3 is TGTGCCAGTAGTGCGGAAAGCACCATATATTTT. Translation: CASSAESTIYF.